This T cell receptor (beta chain) was obtained from a study of cytomegalovirus exposure and HLA in healthy donors. This clone is a singleton in its sample. The CDR3 spans 14 residues. In germline, CDR1 is SGHTA, CDR2 FQGNSA. With V trimmed by 3 bases and J by 5 bases, 2 bases remained unmatched. The PCR ran on 60 Vbeta and 13 Jbeta primers. Sequencing was performed with immunoSEQ multiplex PCR; in TCRdb, only in-frame clones are kept and a portion is missing. The data contain about 140,000 clones, around 77% of them singletons. The sequence was collected from a woman aged 45-65 years in good health and CMV-seronegative. This chain joins TRBV7-2 and TRBJ2-5, with TRBD2 identical over 11 bases. Source material: PBMCs. The DNA for the CDR3 is TGTGCCAGCAGCTTGCTAGCGGGGGGCGAGACCCAGTACTTC. This codes for CASSLLAGGETQYF.